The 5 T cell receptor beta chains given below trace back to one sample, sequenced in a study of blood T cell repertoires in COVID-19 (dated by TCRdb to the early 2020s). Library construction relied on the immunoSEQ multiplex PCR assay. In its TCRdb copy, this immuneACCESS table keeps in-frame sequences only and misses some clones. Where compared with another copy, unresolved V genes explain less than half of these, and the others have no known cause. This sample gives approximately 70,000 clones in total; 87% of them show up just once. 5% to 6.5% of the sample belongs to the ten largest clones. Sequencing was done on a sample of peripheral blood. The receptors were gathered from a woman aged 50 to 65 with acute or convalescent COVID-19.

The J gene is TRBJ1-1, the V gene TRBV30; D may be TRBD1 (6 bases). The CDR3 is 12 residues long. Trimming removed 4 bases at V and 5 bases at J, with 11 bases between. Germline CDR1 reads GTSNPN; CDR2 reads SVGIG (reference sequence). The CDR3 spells CAWILGGTEAFF. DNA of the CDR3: TGTGCCTGGATTTTAGGGGGTACTGAAGCTTTCTTT.

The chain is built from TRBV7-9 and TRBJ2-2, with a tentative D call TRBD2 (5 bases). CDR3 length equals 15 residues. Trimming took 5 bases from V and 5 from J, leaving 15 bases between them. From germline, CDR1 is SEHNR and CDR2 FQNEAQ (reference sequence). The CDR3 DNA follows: TGTGCCAGCAGCCCGGGGAACCCGGGGACCGGGGAGCTGTTTTTT. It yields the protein CASSPGNPGTGELFF.

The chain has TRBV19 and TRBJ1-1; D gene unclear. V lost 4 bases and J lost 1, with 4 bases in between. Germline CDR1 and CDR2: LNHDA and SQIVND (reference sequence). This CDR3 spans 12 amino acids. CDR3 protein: CASSTGNTEAFF. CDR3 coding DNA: TGTGCCAGTAGTACAGGGAACACTGAAGCTTTCTTT.

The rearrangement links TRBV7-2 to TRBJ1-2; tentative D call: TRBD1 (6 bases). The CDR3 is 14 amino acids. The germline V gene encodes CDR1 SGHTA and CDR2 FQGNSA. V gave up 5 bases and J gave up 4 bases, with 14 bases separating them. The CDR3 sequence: CASSTQGLAYGYTF. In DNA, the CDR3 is TGTGCCAGCAGCACTCAGGGGCTTGCCTATGGCTACACCTTC.

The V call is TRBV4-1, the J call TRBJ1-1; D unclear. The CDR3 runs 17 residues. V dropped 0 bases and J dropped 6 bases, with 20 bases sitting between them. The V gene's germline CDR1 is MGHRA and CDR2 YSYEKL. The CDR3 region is CASSQELGPGGWSEAFF. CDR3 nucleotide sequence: TGCGCCAGCAGCCAAGAATTGGGTCCCGGAGGGTGGTCTGAAGCTTTCTTT.